Listed below are T cell receptor beta chains from one sample, sequenced in a study of vaccination and CD4 T cells after COVID-19. Their cognate antigens are unknown. TCRdb processed the PCR reads anew with MiXCR; each CDR3 protein has one entry. The table lists some 6,600 distinct CDR3 sequences, about 27% of them singletons. The sample taken for sequencing was CD4+ T cells from blood, cultured in vitro. These receptors were taken from a human donor in good health. The CDR3 runs from the conserved cysteine through the conserved F or W. Each record gives: V gene, J gene, clone size, D gene, CDR3 protein, CDR3 DNA. The D gene is left open where the match is weak. Expanded clones get a size class; other rows say once, few or many, or leave the size out.

TRBV20-1	TRBJ2-1	few	-	CSARTYNEQFF	TGCAGTGCTAGGACTTACAATGAGCAGTTCTTC
TRBV20-1	TRBJ1-3	medium-sized	-	CSVQDSGNTIYF	TGCAGTGTTCAGGACTCTGGAAACACCATATATTTT
TRBV7-8	TRBJ1-6	medium-sized	-	CASSQYSIPTAEGKFRPLHF	TGTGCCAGCAGCCAATACTCCATCCCCACCGCGGAGGGGAAGTTTCGTCCCCTCCACTTT
TRBV7-3	TRBJ2-3	few	TRBD1	CASSLGQGRTDTQYF	TGTGCCAGCAGCCTGGGACAGGGCAGGACAGATACGCAGTATTTT
TRBV7-2	TRBJ2-1	few	-	CASSEGVSSYNEQFF	TGTGCCAGCAGCGAGGGCGTTAGCTCCTACAATGAGCAGTTCTTC
TRBV12-1	TRBJ2-7	few	-	CASSFLRTSVSYEQYF	TGTGCCAGCAGCTTCCTAAGGACTAGTGTGTCCTACGAGCAGTACTTC
TRBV12-3/TRBV12-4	TRBJ1-1	-	-	CASSFTGDTEAFF	TGTGCCAGCAGTTTTACCGGAGACACTGAAGCTTTCTTT
TRBV6-2/TRBV6-3	TRBJ1-5	few	-	CASSYSKLLKEGQPQHF	TGTGCCAGCAGTTACTCGAAGTTACTAAAGGAGGGACAGCCCCAGCATTTT
TRBV11-2	TRBJ2-1	-	TRBD1	CASSPGTGMEFF	TGTGCCAGCAGCCCCGGGACAGGGATGGAGTTCTTC
TRBV28	TRBJ2-3	-	-	CASSFGADFTDTQYF	TGTGCCAGCAGTTTTGGGGCAGACTTCACAGATACGCAGTATTTT
TRBV7-2	TRBJ1-2	few	-	CASSFPLRANYGYTF	TGTGCCAGCAGCTTCCCCCTGAGAGCTAACTATGGCTACACCTTC
TRBV19	TRBJ2-5	few	-	CASSISGFRETQYF	TGTGCCAGTAGTATATCAGGGTTTCGAGAGACCCAGTACTTC
TRBV24-1	TRBJ2-6	once	-	CATSDSGRANVLTF	TGTGCCACCAGTGATTCCGGGAGGGCCAACGTCCTGACTTTC
TRBV6-5	TRBJ2-7	few	-	CASSYSYRTENYEQYF	TGTGCCAGCAGTTACTCGTACAGGACAGAGAACTACGAGCAGTACTTC
TRBV20-1	TRBJ1-1	-	-	CRAVTLTINTEAFF	TGCAGGGCCGTAACCTTAACAATTAACACTGAAGCTTTCTTT
TRBV6-1	TRBJ1-3	-	-	CASRTAKEGNTIYF	TGTGCCAGCCGGACAGCCAAGGAGGGAAACACCATATATTTT
TRBV30	TRBJ1-1	-	TRBD1	CAWSEDRGPFF	TGTGCCTGGAGTGAAGACAGGGGCCCTTTCTTT
TRBV20-1	TRBJ2-1	-	-	CSATLGSSYNEQFF	TGCAGCGCCACCTTAGGGAGCTCCTACAATGAGCAGTTCTTC
TRBV12-3/TRBV12-4	TRBJ2-1	once	TRBD1	CASSTLTGSEQFF	TGTGCCAGCAGTACCCTGACAGGGAGTGAGCAGTTCTTC
TRBV20-1	TRBJ2-2	-	-	CSASRSGTNTGELFF	TGCAGTGCTAGTCGATCAGGGACGAACACCGGGGAGCTGTTTTTT
TRBV7-2	TRBJ2-1	few	TRBD2	CASSLSAGTSANEQFF	TGTGCCAGCAGCTTAAGTGCCGGGACTAGCGCCAATGAGCAGTTCTTC
TRBV27	TRBJ1-1	-	-	CASSSPGRKNTEAFF	TGTGCCAGCAGTTCTCCCGGACGGAAGAACACTGAAGCTTTCTTT
TRBV30	TRBJ1-6	few	-	CAWSVSAGNSPLHF	TGTGCCTGGAGCGTTAGTGCTGGGAATTCACCCCTCCACTTT
TRBV7-9	TRBJ2-7	few	-	CASRSDSYEQYF	TGTGCCAGCAGATCTGACAGTTACGAGCAGTACTTC
TRBV11-2	TRBJ1-5	few	-	CASSLGQYQPQHF	TGTGCCAGCAGCTTAGGACAGTATCAGCCCCAGCATTTT
TRBV5-1	TRBJ2-7	-	TRBD1	CASELGTGAGEQYF	TGCGCCAGTGAGTTAGGGACAGGGGCAGGCGAGCAGTACTTC
TRBV7-3	TRBJ2-5	-	-	CASSLGLWETQYF	TGTGCCAGCAGCTTAGGGCTCTGGGAGACCCAGTACTTC
TRBV6-1	TRBJ2-1	few	TRBD2	CASSVSGDNEQFF	TGTGCCAGCAGTGTTAGCGGGGACAATGAGCAGTTCTTC
TRBV27	TRBJ2-7	few	-	CASSFRRGIAEQYF	TGTGCCAGCAGTTTTCGGAGGGGCATTGCCGAGCAGTACTTC
TRBV27	TRBJ2-7	-	-	CASSSNRGGYEQYF	TGTGCCAGCAGTTCCAACAGGGGGGGCTACGAGCAGTACTTC
TRBV14	TRBJ2-5	-	TRBD2	CASSRAGGPREETQYF	TGTGCCAGCAGCCGGGCGGGGGGGCCGAGGGAAGAGACCCAGTACTTC
TRBV19	TRBJ1-1	few	TRBD1	CASTPGQSMNTEAFF	TGTGCCAGTACCCCGGGACAGAGCATGAACACTGAAGCTTTCTTT
TRBV7-9	TRBJ2-5	few	-	CASSFKETQYF	TGTGCCAGCAGCTTTAAAGAGACCCAGTACTTC
TRBV2	TRBJ1-1	-	-	CASIPMGGNTEAFF	TGTGCCAGCATCCCCATGGGGGGTAACACTGAAGCTTTCTTT
TRBV6-1	TRBJ2-1	-	TRBD2	CASSNSGGTYNEQFF	TGTGCCAGCAGTAACAGCGGGGGAACCTACAATGAGCAGTTCTTC
TRBV2	TRBJ1-3	-	-	CASSGQGVSGNTIYF	TGTGCCAGCAGCGGACAAGGGGTGTCTGGAAACACCATATATTTT
TRBV7-6	TRBJ1-2	-	-	CASSLDARDYGYTF	TGTGCCAGCAGCTTAGATGCCAGGGACTATGGCTACACCTTC
TRBV12-3/TRBV12-4	TRBJ1-1	-	-	CASSLTGGAEAFF	TGTGCCAGCAGTTTAACAGGAGGTGCTGAAGCTTTCTTT
TRBV6-4	TRBJ2-1	-	-	CASSDGDRNEQFF	TGTGCCAGCAGTGACGGAGACAGGAATGAGCAGTTCTTC
TRBV7-9	TRBJ1-1	-	-	CASSLEDTEAFF	TGTGCCAGCAGCTTAGAGGACACTGAAGCTTTCTTT
TRBV11-2	TRBJ1-5	few	-	CASSVIGSNQPQHF	TGTGCCAGCAGCGTTATCGGGAGCAATCAGCCCCAGCATTTT
TRBV6-2/TRBV6-3	TRBJ2-7	-	-	CASRKPLAASSYEQYF	TGTGCCAGCAGGAAACCGCTAGCCGCGAGCTCCTACGAGCAGTACTTC
TRBV27	TRBJ2-7	-	TRBD2	CASSLLSSGGATEQYF	TGTGCCAGCAGTTTATTATCTAGCGGGGGGGCAACCGAGCAGTACTTC
TRBV7-6	TRBJ2-5	-	-	CASSGGREETQYF	TGTGCCAGCAGCGGGGGGCGAGAAGAGACCCAGTACTTC
TRBV12-3/TRBV12-4	TRBJ1-5	-	-	CASSAGTPEEPQHF	TGTGCCAGCAGTGCCGGGACACCCGAGGAGCCCCAGCATTTT
TRBV10-1	TRBJ1-3	-	TRBD1	CASSRDSSGNTIYF	TGCGCCAGTTCCCGGGACAGCTCTGGAAACACCATATATTTT